This TCR beta chain was recorded in a study of cytomegalovirus exposure and HLA in healthy donors. Study-level findings and limits: Testing in vitro showed a few CMV-associated chains specific for CMV antigens.

All the people who gave samples were healthy bone marrow donors. With 60 Vbeta and 13 Jbeta primers, the PCR was carried out. Produced via immunoSEQ multiplex PCR; TCRdb's table is partial and in-frame only. The sample consists of approximately 140,000 clones, approximately 67% of them appearing once. Per germline, CDR1 LNHNV and CDR2 YYDKDF (reference sequence). V lost 1 base to trimming and J lost 1 base, with 5 bases between them. The CDR3 spans 15 residues. Remarks on this clone: Its antigen is currently unknown.

This sequence was found in a woman aged 55-75 years in good health and CMV-seronegative. Material: PBMCs. V and J are TRBV15 and TRBJ2-6; a possible D gene is TRBD1 (5 bases). Here the CDR3 reads CATSRAGSGANVLTF. The CDR3 nucleotides read TGTGCCACCAGCAGAGCAGGGTCTGGGGCCAACGTCCTGACTTTC.